The entry below gives a single TCR beta chain sequence along with its context. Its antigen target is currently unknown. The CDR3 goes on 3 residues after the read ends, and that part is filled in from the germline J gene. The data derive from a study of T cells in women clearing cervical HPV infection listed by TCRdb under 2018. Looking at the study overall: The cases were 25 women with histologically confirmed HPV16-related CIN3 or worse, and 2 of those women had invasive cancers. The roughly 23 controls were women who cleared a single incident HPV16 infection within 12 months without developing precancer or cancer. Blood from cases was collected at the visit where the lesion was first found, while blood from controls was collected once the infection could no longer be detected. For cases, a median interval of about 140 days, with an interquartile range of roughly 80 to 200 days, was observed between lesion detection and blood sampling. Because only a few women had HLA typing data, the possibility that HLA type acted as a confounder could not be ruled out. The exploratory proof-of-principle case-control study was nested within the Guanacaste HPV Natural History Study in Costa Rica and compared TCR repertoires across cervical HPV16 outcomes. Cases and controls were matched on year of sample collection and on age within five years. A median age of approximately 32 years was observed in cases versus 38 in controls, and no significant differences in baseline characteristics were found. In the parent cohort, some 10,000 women aged 18 or older were enrolled in Guanacaste, Costa Rica, during about 1992 to 1994 and then followed for less than 8 years. Quality controls consisted of five blinded duplicates per group, for a total of around 60 samples made up of roughly 50 participants and about 10 replicates.

Study-wide conclusions, independent of this receptor: Significantly higher TCR repertoire richness was observed in CIN3+ cases than in controls across sequencing depths, whereas no difference in evenness was found. Cases were distinguished from controls with an estimated AUC of roughly 0.82 by random forest classifiers combining richness and V gene abundances. Lower TRBV6-7 relative abundance was observed in cases than in controls (approximately 0.1% versus 0.16%; Bonferroni P = 0.0008). Because the number of T cells in each sample was unknown, differences in richness could reflect differing T-cell content rather than repertoire biology. Whether associations preceded infection or resulted from infection could not be shown with the cross-sectional design, and effector/memory subsets and HPV-specific T cells were not isolated.

The CDR3 measures 12 amino acids from cysteine to phenylalanine. Only the CDR3 bases that were read are kept: 27 of them, in frame from base 1. CDR1 and CDR2 are read off the germline V gene as SGHRS and YFSETQ. Between the V and J ends, shortened by 2 bases and 9 bases respectively, the junction contains 9 bases. Every participant had a single incident cervical HPV16 infection, and women with prevalent HPV16 infections were excluded. Cervical HPV DNA was detected by MY09/MY11 PCR, and genotyping was performed by dot-blot hybridization. Around 16 mL of heparinized blood were centrifuged, and the buffy coat was aliquoted, frozen at -30°C, then stored at -80°C. QIAGEN kits were used to extract genomic DNA from buffy coat specimens. TCR beta CDR3 regions were amplified by multiplex PCR from an average of roughly 1,200 ng genomic DNA per sample using the immunoSEQ assay. To correct primer bias, the assay used a complete synthetic TCR repertoire to set an amplification baseline. Amplicons were sequenced on the Illumina platform. On the authors' methods: Sequence errors were corrected by clustering with frequency ratios and a modified nearest-neighbor algorithm, and the sequences were then analyzed in the immunoSEQ Analyzer using IMGT gene definitions. TCR richness and evenness were averaged over 20 rarefaction repeats at each rarefaction depth, excluding samples with fewer sequences than the depth. Wilcoxon rank sum tests with FDR correction were used to compare V, D and J gene relative abundances between the groups. For the blinded duplicates, the intraclass correlation was 95.6% for TCR richness and averaged 76.4% across around 66 gene segments. Here the immuneACCESS table is served through TCRdb, limited to in-frame sequences with V and J called. Missing clones are a known gap in these copies; in checked studies unresolved V genes cover under half, and the rest lacks a known reason. For V, J and clone size, that table is used; D and trimming come from the DNA. The sample table holds tens of thousands of clones. The top ten clonotypes cover 35% of the sample.

Here the chain combines TRBV5-1 and TRBJ2-1, with the D segment identity uncertain. What was sequenced was blood buffy coat. The receptor was derived from a woman between 18 and 75 years old with a cervical HPV16 infection that either progressed to CIN3+ or cleared (not recorded which). The sequenced part of the CDR3 DNA is TGCGCCAGCAGCTTAGGGTGGAGTGAG. Its amino acids are CASSLGWSE. The entire CDR3 protein is CASSLGWSEQFF.